One and the same sample provided the 28 T cell receptor beta chains below, sequenced in a study of shared clonotypes between healthy human individuals. Only in-frame clones appear in the TCRdb table, and some are missing; sequencing was by immunoSEQ multiplex PCR. The sample has a few million clones, around 90% seen once. Sequencing was performed on naive CD4+ T cells from PBMCs. The subset here: CD45RA+ positively selected. Receptors were obtained from a young man in good health. Some clones in this sample may be carry-over from other donors' samples.

As to this clone: Other DNA sequences in the same sample also yield this CDR3. The rearrangement links TRBV4-1 to TRBJ2-7; possibly TRBD1 or TRBD2 for D (5 bases each). Trimming took off 1 base at V and 2 bases at J, with 12 bases between the two ends. The CDR3 has 15 amino acids. Germline CDR1 MGHRA, CDR2 YSYEKL. The CDR3 region has the DNA TGCGCCAGCAGCCAAGCTGGGACCGCAACCTACGAGCAGTACTTC. Translated: CASSQAGTATYEQYF.

The chain couples TRBV4-3 to TRBJ1-5; possibly TRBD1 for D (6 bases). V gave up 0 bases and J gave up 7 bases, with 16 bases separating them. Looked up from germline, CDR1 is LGHNA and CDR2 is YSLEER. This CDR3 spans 16 amino acids. CDR3 in amino acids: CASSQEPGGRGQPQHF. The CDR3 coding sequence is TGCGCCAGCAGCCAAGAGCCGGGGGGGCGAGGGCAGCCCCAGCATTTT.

Concerning this clone itself: In the same sample, other DNA sequences code for this CDR3. This chain connects TRBV5-1 to TRBJ2-1; TRBD2 agrees at 10 bases. The CDR3 consists of 15 residues. Germline V CDR1 and CDR2: SGHRS, YFSETQ. V shed 5 bases and J 3 bases; nucleotides not matched to a gene: 5. The CDR3 nucleotides are TGCGCCAGCAGTTTTGGACTAGCGGACTACAATGAGCAGTTCTTC. Protein sequence: CASSFGLADYNEQFF.

The gene calls are TRBV30 and TRBJ2-5; the D is unclear. V lost 3 bases, J lost 2 bases, and 13 bases lay in between. Germline V gives CDR1 GTSNPN, CDR2 SVGIG (reference sequence). The length of the CDR3 is 14 residues. CDR3 sequence (DNA): TGTGCCTGGAGCTTGGGGTTAGGACAAGAGACCCAGTACTTC. As protein: CAWSLGLGQETQYF.

The V gene is TRBV7-9, the J gene TRBJ2-1; no clear D. Trimming took 6 bases from V and 1 from J, leaving 13 bases between them. The CDR3 has 15 residues. The V gene's germline CDR1 is SEHNR and CDR2 FQNEAQ (reference sequence). Here the CDR3 reads CASSSGVGSYNEQFF. In nucleotides, the CDR3 is TGTGCCAGCAGTTCAGGAGTAGGATCCTACAATGAGCAGTTCTTC.

This clone was seen a single time. The chain joins TRBV19 to TRBJ2-1; TRBD2 agrees at 13 bases. Per germline, CDR1 LNHDA and CDR2 SQIVND (reference sequence). V was clipped by 4 bases and J by 8 bases; unmatched bases: 5. This CDR3 comprises 15 residues. CDR3 in DNA: TGTGCCAGTAGTACTGGACTAGCGGGAGCGGATGAGCAGTTCTTC. It is translated as CASSTGLAGADEQFF. Complete variable domain (other parts from reference TRBV19 and TRBJ2-1): DGGITQSPKYLFRKEGQNVTLSCEQNLNHDAMYWYRQDPGQGLRLIYYSQIVNDFQKGDIAEGYSVSREKKESFPLTVTSAQKNPTAFYLCASSTGLAGADEQFFGPGTRLTVL.

A note on this clone: Other nucleotide sequences from this sample produce the same CDR3. The DNA of the CDR3 is TGCGCCAGCAGCTTGGATACAAACACCGGGGAGCTGTTTTTT. Protein sequence: CASSLDTNTGELFF. The chain links TRBV5-1 to TRBJ2-2; D uncertain. This CDR3 spans 14 amino acids. The germline V and J ends were trimmed by 0 bases and 2 bases, with 5 bases remaining between them. Germline CDR1 reads SGHRS; CDR2 reads YFSETQ.

The V call is TRBV30, the J call TRBJ1-5; 9 bases map to TRBD1. J was trimmed by 6 bases and V by 5 bases; bases with no gene match: 14. The CDR3 length is 16 residues. Germline values: CDR1 GTSNPN, CDR2 SVGIG (reference sequence). The CDR3 region is CAWAGGAGQGSQPQHF. The CDR3 DNA follows: TGTGCCTGGGCGGGGGGTGCCGGACAGGGGAGTCAGCCCCAGCATTTT.

Remarks on this clone: The identical CDR3 is also encoded by other nucleotide sequences in the sample. The chain has TRBV28 and TRBJ1-1; TRBD1 is a possible D gene (5 bases). Germline V gene sequence: CDR1 MDHEN, CDR2 SYDVKM. V lost 3 bases to trimming and J lost 0 bases, with 11 bases between them. CDR3 size: 15 residues. The CDR3 is CASSFRVRVNTEAFF. CDR3 bases: TGTGCCAGCAGTTTCCGGGTCAGGGTGAACACTGAAGCTTTCTTT.

The chain recombines TRBV7-6 with TRBJ2-7, with unresolved D. CDR1 is SGHVS and CDR2 is FNYEAQ in the germline V gene. The length of the CDR3 is 14 residues. The germline V and J ends were trimmed by 5 bases and 0 bases, with 11 bases remaining between them. CDR3 nucleotides: TGTGCCAGCAGCCTTGGCCTCCTCTCCTACGAGCAGTACTTC. Amino acid sequence: CASSLGLLSYEQYF.

The chain carries TRBV18 and TRBJ2-7, with D tentatively TRBD2 (5 bases). The CDR3 is 13 amino acids. Deletions cut 3 bases from V and 2 bases from J, with 8 bases between. Germline V gene data show CDR1 as KGHSH and CDR2 as LQKENI. CDR3 amino acids: CASSPAEAYEQYF. CDR3 sequence (DNA): TGTGCCAGCTCACCCGCGGAGGCCTACGAGCAGTACTTC.

This chain uses TRBV6-5 with TRBJ2-6, with D possibly being TRBD1 or TRBD2 (5 bases each). CDR3 length: 14 residues. Trimming took 4 bases from V and 2 from J, leaving 6 bases between them. Germline V gene data show CDR1 as MNHEY and CDR2 as SVGAGI. The CDR3 is CASSWGTGANVLTF. CDR3 sequence (DNA): TGTGCCAGCAGTTGGGGGACTGGGGCCAACGTCCTGACTTTC.

The chain uses TRBV9 and TRBJ2-1; 9 bases are shared with TRBD2. The CDR3 extends over 16 amino acids. The junction had 8 bases not matched to a gene; V was cut back by 3 bases and J by 4 bases. Germline V gene lookup returns CDR1 SGDLS and CDR2 YYNGEE. The chain's CDR3 is CASSATTSGVYNEQFF. The CDR3 DNA reads TGTGCCAGCAGCGCTACGACTAGCGGAGTATACAATGAGCAGTTCTTC.

This clone was seen once. The chain recombines TRBV12-5 with TRBJ2-3, with D possibly matching TRBD1 (5 bases). CDR3 size: 13 residues. Trimming left V 6 bases short and J 4 bases short, with 11 bases between. Germline CDR1 LGHNT, CDR2 FRNRAP. CDR3 sequence: CASGPQGADTQYF. CDR3 bases: TGTGCTAGTGGGCCGCAAGGGGCAGATACGCAGTATTTT. The full variable domain, its missing parts supplied by reference TRBV12-5 and TRBJ2-3, is DARVTQTPRHKVTEMGQEVTMRCQPILGHNTVFWYRQTMMQGLELLAYFRNRAPLDDSGMPKDRFSAEMPDATLATLKIQPSEPRDSAVYFCASGPQGADTQYFGPGTRLTVL.

As for this clone: Within the sample, other DNA sequences also encode this same CDR3. This chain uses TRBV9 with TRBJ1-1; D might be TRBD1 (6 bases). The CDR3 extends over 14 amino acids. Trimming took 2 bases from V and 1 from J, leaving 9 bases between them. CDR1 and CDR2 from the germline V gene are SGDLS and YYNGEE. The CDR3 protein is CASSVGTRNTEAFF. The CDR3 DNA sequence: TGTGCCAGCAGCGTTGGGACACGGAACACTGAAGCTTTCTTT.

The chain joins TRBV27 to TRBJ2-7; the match to TRBD2 covers 13 bases. V shed 5 bases and J 3 bases; nucleotides not matched to a gene: 7. This CDR3 is built from 16 residues. Germline CDR1 is MNHEY and CDR2 is SMNVEV (reference sequence). CDR3 in amino acids: CASSHGTSGTFYEQYF. The CDR3 nucleotides read TGTGCCAGCAGTCACGGGACTAGCGGGACGTTCTACGAGCAGTACTTC.

Details on this clone: The sample holds other DNA sequences that translate to the same CDR3. V is TRBV5-1 and J is TRBJ2-1; the match to TRBD2 covers 12 bases. Per germline, CDR1 SGHRS and CDR2 YFSETQ. J gave up 3 bases and V 2 bases, and 0 bases lay outside the gene matches. This CDR3 has 15 residues. CDR3 region: CASSLLAGGYNEQFF. Written as DNA, the CDR3 is TGCGCCAGCAGCTTACTAGCGGGAGGCTACAATGAGCAGTTCTTC.

The chain recombines TRBV7-2 with TRBJ1-2, with TRBD1 identical over 9 bases. The V segment lost 2 bases and the J segment 0 bases; nucleotides outside the gene matches: 7. The CDR3 length is 17 residues. Germline assignment: CDR1 SGHTA and CDR2 FQGNSA. CDR3 region: CASSLRGGQGANYGYTF. CDR3 DNA sequence: TGTGCCAGCAGCTTAAGGGGGGGACAGGGAGCTAACTATGGCTACACCTTC.

V and J are TRBV5-6 and TRBJ2-5; D is uncertain. CDR1 and CDR2 (germline): SGHDT, YYEEEE. V shed 2 bases and J shed 3 bases, with 11 bases lying between them. The CDR3 spans 14 residues. The CDR3 DNA reads as TGTGCCAGCAGCTTCCGCAGGCAAGAAGAGACCCAGTACTTC. Its protein product is CASSFRRQEETQYF.

The chain couples TRBV7-9 to TRBJ1-3; weak D call: TRBD1 (5 bases). Germline lookup yields CDR1 SEHNR and CDR2 FQNEAQ (reference sequence). The CDR3 has 13 amino acids. V dropped 5 bases and J dropped 5 bases, with 10 bases sitting between them. The CDR3 here is CASSPDSRNTIYF. The CDR3 DNA follows: TGTGCCAGCAGCCCCGACAGTAGAAACACCATATATTTT.

The chain carries TRBV13 and TRBJ2-1; no definite D call. Germline V gene data show CDR1 as PRHDT and CDR2 as FYEKMQ (reference sequence). CDR3 length: 12 amino acids. Trimming took 5 bases from V and 3 from J, leaving 5 bases between them. The CDR3 nucleotides read TGTGCCAGCAGCAGAGACTACAATGAGCAGTTCTTC. Amino acids: CASSRDYNEQFF.

This chain joins TRBV19 and TRBJ1-5, with TRBD1 matching over 8 bases. This CDR3 is 14 amino acids long. J gave up 4 bases and V 6 bases, and 5 bases lay outside the gene matches. Germline V gene sequence: CDR1 LNHDA, CDR2 SQIVND (reference sequence). CDR3 in amino acids: CASSVDRVNQPQHF. CDR3 nucleotide sequence: TGTGCCAGTAGCGTGGACAGGGTGAATCAGCCCCAGCATTTT.

The CDR3 loop is CASSPYLDRNQPQHF. CDR3 coding DNA: TGTGCCAGCAGTCCCTATCTAGATCGCAATCAGCCCCAGCATTTT. This chain joins TRBV27 and TRBJ1-5, with D unresolved. Germline-derived CDR1 and CDR2 are MNHEY and SMNVEV (reference sequence). Trimming left V 5 bases short and J 2 bases short, with 13 bases between. The CDR3 consists of 15 residues.

The J gene is TRBJ2-5, the V gene TRBV9, with D hard to call. This CDR3 is built from 15 residues. Germline V gives CDR1 SGDLS, CDR2 YYNGEE. Trimming left V 2 bases short and J 4 bases short, with 15 bases between. CDR3 sequence reads: CASSVTPNQGETQYF. The CDR3 DNA reads TGTGCCAGCAGCGTGACACCTAACCAAGGAGAGACCCAGTACTTC.

The chain joins TRBV5-1 to TRBJ2-1; a weak D match, TRBD2 (5 bases). The V gene's germline CDR1 is SGHRS and CDR2 YFSETQ. The CDR3 runs to 15 residues. Trimming shortened V by 5 bases and J by 5 bases, and 17 bases separated the two germline ends. The chain's CDR3 is CASRNLLGNNNEQFF. The CDR3 coding sequence is TGCGCCAGCAGGAACCTGCTCGGGAACAACAATGAGCAGTTCTTC.

This clone showed up just once. This chain joins TRBV6-5 and TRBJ1-2; D remains ambiguous. This CDR3 comprises 12 residues. Per the germline V gene, CDR1 is MNHEY and CDR2 is SVGAGI. Trimming left V 5 bases short and J 5 bases short, with 9 bases between. In DNA, the CDR3 is TGTGCCAGCAGTCCTCAGGCATATGGCTACACCTTC. As protein: CASSPQAYGYTF.

V gene TRBV6-5 combines with J gene TRBJ2-1; the D gene is possibly TRBD1 (6 bases). Per the germline V gene, CDR1 is MNHEY and CDR2 is SVGAGI. With 11 bases removed from V and 4 bases from J, the gap between germline ends came to 12 bases. The CDR3 has 12 residues. CDR3 residues: CAAGTTYNEQFF. CDR3 DNA: TGTGCCGCTGGGACAACATACAATGAGCAGTTCTTC.

CDR3 DNA: TGTGCCAGCAGCGCACAGGGAAACATCTATGGCTACACCTTC. Protein sequence: CASSAQGNIYGYTF. This sequence joins TRBV9 and TRBJ1-2, with TRBD1 as a possible D gene (6 bases). Trimming shortened V by 3 bases and J by 4 bases, and 13 bases separated the two germline ends. The CDR3 has 14 amino acids. From germline, CDR1 is SGDLS and CDR2 YYNGEE. Looking up the rest from reference TRBV9 and TRBJ1-2 gives the full variable domain: DSGVTQTPKHLITATGQRVTLRCSPRSGDLSVYWYQQSLDQGLQFLIQYYNGEERAKGNILERFSAQQFPDLHSELNLSSLELGDSALYFCASSAQGNIYGYTFGSGTRLTVV.